The entry below gives a single T cell receptor beta chain sequence along with its context. The CDR3 runs 14 residues. The V segment lost 3 bases and the J segment 5 bases; nucleotides outside the gene matches: 7. CDR1 is MDHEN and CDR2 is SYDVKM in the germline V gene. This record belongs to a study of blood T cell repertoires in COVID-19. The wider study: Sites across the United States, Italy and Spain contributed samples from acute and convalescent COVID-19.

Only in-frame clones appear in the TCRdb table, and some are missing; sequencing was by immunoSEQ multiplex PCR. The sample comprises about 320,000 clones, around nine tenths of which are singletons, and approximately 5.3% rests with the top ten. This rearrangement joins TRBV28 to TRBJ2-7; 7 nucleotides match TRBD1. The source material was PBMCs or T cells enriched from blood (not recorded which). This TCR came from a woman aged 25 to 39 who had recovered from COVID-19. CDR3 region: CASSLRQGRNEQYF. The DNA for the CDR3 is TGTGCCAGCAGTTTGAGACAGGGTCGGAACGAGCAGTACTTC.